The clone carrying this TCR beta chain was seen many times. Its antigen is as yet unknown. The data originate from a study of T cell repertoires in cytomegalovirus infection. About the study: Researchers turned to recently identified HLA-C-restricted CMV epitopes as well as well-studied HLA-B-restricted ones. Overall study results and limits: Of the TCR beta families, the public ones yielded a cumulative frequency that identified carriers of CMV plus the relevant HLA.

TCRdb re-called the reads with MiXCR, one entry per CDR3 protein. The table has 830,000 or so distinct CDR3 sequences, around a third seen once. Per the germline V gene, CDR1 is MNHNS and CDR2 is SASEGT. The V end lost 5 bases, the J end lost 7 bases, and 12 bases lay between the germline ends. The CDR3 length is 13 residues. The sequences come from cultured CD8+ T cells from PBMCs, collected from culture after CMV antigen stimulation. The chain joins TRBV6-1 to TRBJ1-5; D gene ambiguous. The receptor was isolated from a human donor in good health (CMV status not recorded). Some clones in this sample may be carry-over from other donors' samples. The CDR3 is CASSYGSSQPQHF. The CDR3 DNA follows: TGTGCCAGCAGTTATGGCAGTAGCCAGCCCCAGCATTTT.